This entry concerns a single T cell receptor beta chain. Its antigen is unknown. The sample originates from a study of post-analysis software for immune sequencing data. Study as a whole: The study covered relapsing-remitting, secondary progressive and progressive-relapsing courses of multiple sclerosis. Study-wide findings and caveats: Elevated frequency relative to controls characterized four to six TRBV segments in patients, TRBV5-6, TRBV5-1 and TRBV20-1 among them. Significantly lower normalized Chao1 diversity was seen in multiple sclerosis patients than in controls. Strong same-batch co-clustering of samples appeared with F measure clustering.

TCR beta cDNA libraries had unique molecular identifiers. Some 500,000 cDNA molecules were recovered from an input of about 0.9 to 10 million T cells. In TCRdb, the PCR reads were re-called with MiXCR into one record per CDR3 protein. The sample yields 750,000 to 950,000 distinct CDR3 sequences, approximately 53% seen once. The germline V gene has CDR1 DFQATT and CDR2 SNEGSKA (reference sequence). V lost 6 bases to trimming and J lost 5 bases; unmatched junction nucleotides: 9. The CDR3 is made up of 15 amino acids. The sample was blood. V gene TRBV20-1 combines with J gene TRBJ1-4; TRBD1 aligns across 10 bases. The sequence was obtained from a girl aged 5-17 years with multiple sclerosis. The CDR3: CSAYPQDRGNEKLFF. The DNA of the CDR3 is TGCAGTGCCTACCCCCAGGACAGGGGGAATGAAAAACTGTTTTTT.